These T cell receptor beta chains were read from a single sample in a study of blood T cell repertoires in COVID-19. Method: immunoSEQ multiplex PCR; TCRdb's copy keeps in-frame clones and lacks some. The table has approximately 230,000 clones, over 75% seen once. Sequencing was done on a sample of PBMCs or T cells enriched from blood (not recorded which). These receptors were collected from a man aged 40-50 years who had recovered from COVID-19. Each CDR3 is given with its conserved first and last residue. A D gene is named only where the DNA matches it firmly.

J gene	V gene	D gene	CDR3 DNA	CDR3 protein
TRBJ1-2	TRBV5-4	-	TGTGCCAGCAGCTTGTTCAGCGGCTATGGCTACACCTTC	CASSLFSGYGYTF
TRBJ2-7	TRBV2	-	TGTGCCAGCAAGGGGAGGGGGACCTCATCCTACGAGCAGTACTTC	CASKGRGTSSYEQYF
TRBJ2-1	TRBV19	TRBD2	TGTGCCAGTAGGAAGATAGCGGGAGGGTTTAACAATGAGCAGTTCTTC	CASRKIAGGFNNEQFF
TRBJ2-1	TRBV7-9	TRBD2	TGTGCCAGCAGCTTAGGACTAGCGGGAGGGAATGAGCAGTTCTTC	CASSLGLAGGNEQFF
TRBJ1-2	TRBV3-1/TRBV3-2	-	TGTGCCAGCAGCCCCTCGGCAGGGAACTATGGCTACACCTTC	CASSPSAGNYGYTF
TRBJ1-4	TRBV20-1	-	TGCAGTGCTAGAGACAGGGAAAAACTGTTTTTT	CSARDREKLFF
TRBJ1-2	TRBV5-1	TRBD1	TGCGCCAGCAGCTTGGATGGGACAGGGGTAGATGGCTACACCTTC	CASSLDGTGVDGYTF
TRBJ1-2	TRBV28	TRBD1	TGTGCCAGCAGTCCATTTGACAGGGCCAGATCTAACTATGGCTACACCTTC	CASSPFDRARSNYGYTF
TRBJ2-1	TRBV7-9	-	TGTGCCAGCAGTCCTCAGGGGAGCTCCTACAATGAGCAGTTCTTC	CASSPQGSSYNEQFF
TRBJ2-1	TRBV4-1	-	TGCGCCAGCAGCCAAGTAAGTGAACTAGCCGGTGGAAATGAGCAGTTCTTC	CASSQVSELAGGNEQFF
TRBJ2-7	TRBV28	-	TGTGCCAGCAGTTCACATGGACAGTTGGGCGAGCAGTACTTC	CASSSHGQLGEQYF
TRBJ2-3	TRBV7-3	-	TGTGCCAGCAGCTTAGGAGGGTGGGATGCTACGCAGTATTTT	CASSLGGWDATQYF
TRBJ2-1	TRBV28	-	TGTGCCAGCAGTTTGGTCCGGGATCAGTTCTTC	CASSLVRDQFF
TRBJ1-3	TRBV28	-	TGTGCCAGCCGTAGATCTGGAAACACCATATATTTT	CASRRSGNTIYF